This is a list of T cell receptor beta chains from one sample in a study of cytomegalovirus exposure and HLA in healthy donors. Method: immunoSEQ multiplex PCR; TCRdb's copy keeps in-frame clones and lacks some. The profile shows roughly 130,000 clones, roughly 89% of them singletons. The specimen sequenced was PBMCs. The receptors stem from a man aged 25-45 years in good health and CMV-seronegative. CDR3s include the opening cysteine and the closing phenylalanine or tryptophan. The D gene is left open where the match is weak. Clone size is not always given. Where it is, it says once, few, many or a class for expanded clones.

V gene: TRBV29-1; D gene: TRBD1; clone size: once; J gene: TRBJ2-3; CDR3 protein: CSVDRSQGTDTQYF; CDR3 DNA: TGCAGCGTGGACAGGTCTCAAGGCACAGATACGCAGTATTTT
V gene: TRBV27; D gene: -; clone size: -; J gene: TRBJ2-5; CDR3 protein: CASMGTGQKETQYF; CDR3 DNA: TGTGCCAGCATGGGAACAGGTCAGAAAGAGACCCAGTACTTC
V gene: TRBV7-9; D gene: -; clone size: -; J gene: TRBJ1-1; CDR3 protein: CASRGTQEAFF; CDR3 DNA: TGTGCCAGCAGGGGCACGCAAGAAGCTTTCTTT
V gene: TRBV2; D gene: TRBD1; clone size: few; J gene: TRBJ1-5; CDR3 protein: CASRGQARDQPQHF; CDR3 DNA: TGTGCCAGCAGGGGACAGGCGAGAGATCAGCCCCAGCATTTT
V gene: TRBV7-9; D gene: -; clone size: -; J gene: TRBJ2-7; CDR3 protein: CASSLRYEQYF; CDR3 DNA: TGTGCCAGCAGCTTACGCTACGAGCAGTACTTC
V gene: TRBV6-1; D gene: -; clone size: -; J gene: TRBJ1-5; CDR3 protein: CASVGGVGYQPQHF; CDR3 DNA: TGTGCCAGCGTTGGGGGGGTCGGCTATCAGCCCCAGCATTTT
V gene: TRBV7-2; D gene: -; clone size: -; J gene: TRBJ1-2; CDR3 protein: CASSPGDGSNYGYTF; CDR3 DNA: TGTGCCAGCAGCCCAGGGGACGGAAGTAACTATGGCTACACCTTC
V gene: TRBV7-2; D gene: TRBD1; clone size: -; J gene: TRBJ1-6; CDR3 protein: CASSSGNRGIALHF; CDR3 DNA: TGTGCCAGCAGCTCCGGAAACAGGGGGATTGCCCTCCACTTT
V gene: TRBV11-2; D gene: -; clone size: -; J gene: TRBJ1-1; CDR3 protein: CASSLQGTATEAFF; CDR3 DNA: TGTGCCAGCAGCTTACAGGGCACTGCCACTGAAGCTTTCTTT
V gene: TRBV6-5; D gene: -; clone size: -; J gene: TRBJ1-2; CDR3 protein: CASSYRGFRSYGYTF; CDR3 DNA: TGTGCCAGCAGTTACCGGGGGTTTAGGTCCTATGGCTACACCTTC
V gene: TRBV7-6; D gene: TRBD1; clone size: -; J gene: TRBJ1-1; CDR3 protein: CASSLGGDSIGYEVFF; CDR3 DNA: TGTGCCAGCAGCTTAGGGGGGGACAGTATCGGTTATGAGGTTTTCTTT
V gene: TRBV5-1; D gene: TRBD1; clone size: -; J gene: TRBJ2-1; CDR3 protein: CASSLAQGARDEQFF; CDR3 DNA: TGCGCCAGCAGCTTGGCACAGGGGGCGCGCGATGAGCAGTTCTTC
V gene: TRBV27; D gene: -; clone size: -; J gene: TRBJ1-1; CDR3 protein: CASNSLGGPTEAFF; CDR3 DNA: TGTGCCAGCAATTCCCTTGGGGGCCCCACTGAAGCTTTCTTT
V gene: TRBV6-5; D gene: -; clone size: -; J gene: TRBJ2-7; CDR3 protein: CASSPRDIIFEQYF; CDR3 DNA: TGTGCCAGCAGTCCCCGGGACATCATCTTCGAGCAGTACTTC
V gene: TRBV27; D gene: -; clone size: once; J gene: TRBJ2-7; CDR3 protein: CASSLNRVSYEQYF; CDR3 DNA: TGTGCCAGCAGTTTGAACAGGGTCTCCTACGAGCAGTACTTC
V gene: TRBV5-1; D gene: TRBD1; clone size: -; J gene: TRBJ2-2; CDR3 protein: CASSPPGQVNTGELFF; CDR3 DNA: TGCGCCAGCAGCCCACCTGGACAGGTGAACACCGGGGAGCTGTTTTTT
V gene: TRBV2; D gene: -; clone size: few; J gene: TRBJ1-5; CDR3 protein: CASSEQGSNQPQHF; CDR3 DNA: TGTGCCAGCAGTGAGCAGGGTTCCAATCAGCCCCAGCATTTT
V gene: TRBV10-2; D gene: -; clone size: -; J gene: TRBJ2-7; CDR3 protein: CASGGGYEQYF; CDR3 DNA: TGCGCCAGCGGCGGAGGCTACGAGCAGTACTTC
V gene: TRBV20-1; D gene: -; clone size: -; J gene: TRBJ1-2; CDR3 protein: CSARRGRGYTF; CDR3 DNA: TGCAGTGCCCGTCGGGGTCGAGGCTACACCTTC
V gene: TRBV7-8; D gene: -; clone size: few; J gene: TRBJ1-2; CDR3 protein: CASSLGQTGGYTF; CDR3 DNA: TGTGCCAGCAGCTTAGGTCAGACAGGTGGCTACACCTTC
V gene: TRBV6-6; D gene: -; clone size: once; J gene: TRBJ1-6; CDR3 protein: CATLRGYNSPLHF; CDR3 DNA: TGTGCCACCCTCCGGGGCTATAATTCACCCCTCCACTTT
V gene: TRBV5-5; D gene: -; clone size: -; J gene: TRBJ1-1; CDR3 protein: CASSLTGRTHMNTEAFF; CDR3 DNA: TGTGCCAGCAGCTTAACAGGTCGGACACACATGAACACTGAAGCTTTCTTT
V gene: TRBV28; D gene: -; clone size: -; J gene: TRBJ1-2; CDR3 protein: CASGPPYTF; CDR3 DNA: TGTGCCAGCGGCCCGCCTTACACCTTC
V gene: TRBV5-6; D gene: -; clone size: -; J gene: TRBJ2-2; CDR3 protein: CASSSRGSTGELFF; CDR3 DNA: TGTGCCAGCAGCTCCAGGGGCTCCACCGGGGAGCTGTTTTTT
V gene: TRBV7-9; D gene: -; clone size: -; J gene: TRBJ1-3; CDR3 protein: CASSLGQGNTIYF; CDR3 DNA: TGTGCCAGCAGCCTAGGACAGGGAAACACCATATATTTT
V gene: TRBV5-1; D gene: TRBD1; clone size: -; J gene: TRBJ1-2; CDR3 protein: CASSSGDRGYGYTF; CDR3 DNA: TGCGCCAGCAGCTCGGGGGACAGGGGGTATGGCTACACCTTC
V gene: TRBV7-9; D gene: TRBD1; clone size: -; J gene: TRBJ1-5; CDR3 protein: CASSPGTGTSSQPQHF; CDR3 DNA: TGTGCCAGCAGCCCCGGGACAGGGACTTCAAGTCAGCCCCAGCATTTT
V gene: TRBV18; D gene: TRBD1; clone size: -; J gene: TRBJ1-6; CDR3 protein: CASSWTGVNNSPLHF; CDR3 DNA: TGTGCCAGCTCATGGACAGGAGTTAATAATTCACCCCTCCACTTT
V gene: TRBV4-1; D gene: -; clone size: -; J gene: TRBJ2-7; CDR3 protein: CASSQAGSVLGYEQYF; CDR3 DNA: TGCGCCAGCAGCCAAGCGGGGAGTGTTTTAGGCTACGAGCAGTACTTC
V gene: TRBV19; D gene: TRBD2; clone size: -; J gene: TRBJ2-7; CDR3 protein: CASSISLAGSYEQYF; CDR3 DNA: TGTGCCAGTAGTATCAGCCTAGCGGGCTCCTACGAGCAGTACTTC
V gene: TRBV9; D gene: -; clone size: once; J gene: TRBJ1-2; CDR3 protein: CASSVEEGAWGYGYTF; CDR3 DNA: TGTGCCAGCAGCGTAGAGGAAGGGGCCTGGGGCTATGGCTACACCTTC
V gene: TRBV6-5; D gene: -; clone size: -; J gene: TRBJ1-2; CDR3 protein: CASSPGGARGYTF; CDR3 DNA: TGTGCCAGCAGCCCGGGAGGAGCCCGTGGCTACACCTTC